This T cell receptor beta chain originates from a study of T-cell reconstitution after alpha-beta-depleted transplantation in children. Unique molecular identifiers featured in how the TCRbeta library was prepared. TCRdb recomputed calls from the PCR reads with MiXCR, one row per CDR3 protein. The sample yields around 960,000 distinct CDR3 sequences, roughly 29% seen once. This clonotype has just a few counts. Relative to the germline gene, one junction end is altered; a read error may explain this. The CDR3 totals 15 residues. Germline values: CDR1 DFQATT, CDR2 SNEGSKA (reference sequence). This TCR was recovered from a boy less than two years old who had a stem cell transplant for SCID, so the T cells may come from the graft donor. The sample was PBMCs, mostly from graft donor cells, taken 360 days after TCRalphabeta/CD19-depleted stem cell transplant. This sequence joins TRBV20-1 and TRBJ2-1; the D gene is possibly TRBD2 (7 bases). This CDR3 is CSAREWGGAINEQFF. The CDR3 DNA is TGCAGTGCTCGAGAGTGGGGGGGGGCCATCAATGAGCAGTTCTTC.